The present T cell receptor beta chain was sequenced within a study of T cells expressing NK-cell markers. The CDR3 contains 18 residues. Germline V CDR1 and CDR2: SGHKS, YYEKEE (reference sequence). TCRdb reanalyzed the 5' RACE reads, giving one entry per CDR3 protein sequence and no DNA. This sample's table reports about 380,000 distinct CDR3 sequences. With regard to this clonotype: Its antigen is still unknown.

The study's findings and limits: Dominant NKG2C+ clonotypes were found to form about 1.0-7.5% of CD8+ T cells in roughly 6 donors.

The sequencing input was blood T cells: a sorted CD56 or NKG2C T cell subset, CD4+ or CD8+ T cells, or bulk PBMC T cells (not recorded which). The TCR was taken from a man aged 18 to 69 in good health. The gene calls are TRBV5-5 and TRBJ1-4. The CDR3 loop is CASSSGRTVVATNEKLFF. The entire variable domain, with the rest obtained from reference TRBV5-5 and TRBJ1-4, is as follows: DAGVTQSPTHLIKTRGQQVTLRCSPISGHKSVSWYQQVLGQGPQFIFQYYEKEERGRGNFPDRFSARQFPNYSSELNVNALLLGDSALYLCASSSGRTVVATNEKLFFGSGTQLSVL.